One sample yielded the 26 T cell receptor beta chains listed below, sequenced in a study of shared clonotypes between healthy human individuals. Assay used: immunoSEQ multiplex PCR; TCRdb lists only in-frame clones, some missing. The sample has about 2.4 million clones, 93% seen once; the top ten hold approximately 0.36%. Sample: naive CD4+ T cells from PBMCs. Subset specified: CD45RA+ positively selected. These receptors were taken from a man aged 18 to 35 in good health. Some clones in this sample may be carry-over from other donors' samples.

The rearrangement uses TRBV4-3 and TRBJ1-2; D is ambiguous. The CDR3 spans 13 residues. The germline V and J ends were trimmed by 4 bases and 2 bases, with 8 bases remaining between them. Per the germline V gene, CDR1 is LGHNA and CDR2 is YSLEER. The CDR3 is CASSPRRNYGYTF. CDR3 nucleotide sequence: TGCGCCAGCAGCCCCCGCAGGAACTATGGCTACACCTTC.

The genes are TRBV7-8 and TRBJ2-3; possibly TRBD2 for D (6 bases). CDR1 SGHVS and CDR2 FQNEAQ come from the germline V gene. The CDR3 is 16 amino acids. Trimming left V 0 bases short and J 1 base short, with 11 bases between. This CDR3 is CASSLAVSSGTDTQYF. CDR3 sequence (DNA): TGTGCCAGCAGCTTAGCAGTTTCTAGCGGCACAGATACGCAGTATTTT.

The chain combines TRBV4-1 with TRBJ2-3; D not certain. Germline V gene data show CDR1 as MGHRA and CDR2 as YSYEKL. The CDR3 extends over 13 amino acids. Trimming took 1 base from V and 9 from J, leaving 11 bases between them. In DNA, the CDR3 is TGCGCCAGCAGCCAAGCCCCGTTATGGACGCAGTATTTT. Residues: CASSQAPLWTQYF.

The chain recombines TRBV20-1 with TRBJ2-7; either TRBD1 or TRBD2 may fit D (6 bases each). With 0 bases removed from V and 10 bases from J, the gap between germline ends came to 10 bases. Germline CDR1 DFQATT, CDR2 SNEGSKA (reference sequence). CDR3 size: 11 residues. The CDR3 protein is CSARDRGLQYF. CDR3 nucleotide sequence: TGCAGTGCTAGAGATCGGGGGCTACAGTACTTC.

This clone was seen once. This same CDR3 is encoded by further DNA sequences in the sample. The chain carries TRBV30 and TRBJ2-2; TRBD2 aligns across 14 bases. The CDR3 is 14 amino acids. Trimming at V came to 5 bases and at J to 6 bases, leaving 2 bases not matched to a gene. The germline V gene encodes CDR1 GTSNPN and CDR2 SVGIG (reference sequence). CDR3: CAWRLAGGPGELFF. CDR3 in DNA: TGTGCCTGGCGACTAGCGGGAGGGCCCGGGGAGCTGTTTTTT.

This clone was found a few times. The rearrangement joins TRBV4-2 to TRBJ1-5; unclear D gene. The V end lost 2 bases, the J end lost 6 bases, and 14 bases lay between the germline ends. Germline-derived CDR1 and CDR2 are LGHNA and YNFKEQ. CDR3 length: 15 amino acids. The DNA for the CDR3 is TGTGCCAGCAGCCAAAACCTACACGGGAGTCAGCCCCAGCATTTT. Residues: CASSQNLHGSQPQHF.

This clone was counted only a few times. J is TRBJ2-3 and V is TRBV9, with D possibly matching TRBD2 (6 bases). Germline V gene data show CDR1 as SGDLS and CDR2 as YYNGEE. Trimming took 0 bases from V and 1 from J, leaving 9 bases between them. This CDR3 region has 15 residues. CDR3: CASSVASSGTDTQYF. CDR3 nucleotide sequence: TGTGCCAGCAGCGTAGCGTCTAGCGGCACAGATACGCAGTATTTT. The full variable domain, its missing parts supplied by reference TRBV9 and TRBJ2-3, is DSGVTQTPKHLITATGQRVTLRCSPRSGDLSVYWYQQSLDQGLQFLIQYYNGEERAKGNILERFSAQQFPDLHSELNLSSLELGDSALYFCASSVASSGTDTQYFGPGTRLTVL.

The J gene is TRBJ2-1, the V gene TRBV2; D might be TRBD2 (6 bases). Trimming took off 7 bases at V and 4 bases at J, with 11 bases between the two ends. The CDR3 spans 13 residues. Per germline, CDR1 SNHLY and CDR2 FYNNEI. CDR3 coding DNA: TGTGCCAGCAAGAGGACTACTTACAATGAGCAGTTCTTC. Amino acid sequence: CASKRTTYNEQFF.

The rearrangement joins TRBV28 to TRBJ1-2; unclear D gene. The V end lost 7 bases, the J end lost 8 bases, and 14 bases lay between the germline ends. This CDR3 region has 12 residues. The germline gives CDR1 MDHEN, CDR2 SYDVKM. The CDR3 reads CASTRRVGGYTF. In nucleotides, the CDR3 is TGTGCCAGCACCCGTCGGGTGGGCGGCTACACCTTC.

Here the CDR3 reads CATSLTREFSYGYTF. DNA of the CDR3: TGTGCCACTTCGTTGACTCGAGAGTTTTCTTATGGCTACACCTTC. This chain connects TRBV6-5 to TRBJ1-2; D call uncertain. V was pared by 10 bases and J by 5 bases, with 23 bases between. The germline gives CDR1 MNHEY, CDR2 SVGAGI. This CDR3 has 15 residues.

The gene calls are TRBV6-5 and TRBJ1-1, with 8 bases that match TRBD1. The CDR3 is 15 residues long. The germline V gene encodes CDR1 MNHEY and CDR2 SVGAGI. J lost 4 bases, V lost 5 bases, and 9 bases had no gene match. This CDR3 reads CASSRDRGAGTEAFF. The CDR3 coding sequence is TGTGCCAGCAGTCGAGACAGGGGCGCGGGCACTGAAGCTTTCTTT.

The chain carries TRBV11-3 and TRBJ2-1, with D tentatively TRBD1 or TRBD2 (5 bases each). From germline, CDR1 is SGHNT and CDR2 YENEEA. V dropped 5 bases and J dropped 9 bases, with 14 bases sitting between them. This CDR3 spans 13 amino acids. The CDR3 spells CASSTTGEGEQFF. DNA for the CDR3: TGTGCCAGCAGCACCACAGGAGAGGGTGAGCAGTTCTTC. Filled out from reference TRBV11-3 and TRBJ2-1, the complete variable domain reads EAGVVQSPRYKIIEKKQPVAFWCNPISGHNTLYWYLQNLGQGPELLIRYENEEAVDDSQLPKDRFSAERLKGVDSTLKIQPAELGDSAVYLCASSTTGEGEQFFGPGTRLTVL.

The chain recombines TRBV21-1 with TRBJ2-7; whether TRBD1, the table's D call, matches the DNA was not checked. TRBV21-1 is noted as a pseudogene. The CDR3 totals 15 residues. CDR3 nucleotide sequence: TGTGCCAGCAGCGCTTCCGGGACAGCGACCTACGAGCAGTACTTC. Translated, it gives CASSASGTATYEQYF.

The rearrangement joins TRBV28 to TRBJ2-1; D gene ambiguous. V was trimmed by 1 base and J by 5 bases, leaving 15 bases between them. CDR1 is MDHEN, CDR2 SYDVKM, per germline. There are 16 residues in the CDR3. The CDR3 DNA sequence: TGTGCCAGCAGTTTATTGGACCCTCCCCGGCACAATGAGCAGTTCTTC. Translation gives CASSLLDPPRHNEQFF.

The chain is built from TRBV5-1 and TRBJ2-7, with a possible D match to TRBD1 (5 bases). The CDR3 is 13 residues long. V was shortened by 1 base and J by 3 bases, with 8 bases between the two germline ends. The germline V gene encodes CDR1 SGHRS and CDR2 YFSETQ. The CDR3 DNA reads TGCGCCAGCAGCTTGAAGGGGATCTACGAGCAGTACTTC. Translating gives CASSLKGIYEQYF. The full variable domain, with the rest looked up from reference TRBV5-1 and TRBJ2-7, is KAGVTQTPRYLIKTRGQQVTLSCSPISGHRSVSWYQQTPGQGLQFLFEYFSETQRNKGNFPGRFSGRQFSNSRSEMNVSTLELGDSALYLCASSLKGIYEQYFGPGTRLTVT.

This chain links TRBV6-1 with TRBJ1-2; tentative D call: TRBD1 (5 bases). V was clipped by 6 bases and J by 2 bases, with 13 bases between them. Germline loops: CDR1 MNHNS, CDR2 SASEGT. This CDR3 comprises 14 residues. Written as DNA, the CDR3 is TGTGCCAGCAGATGGGGGGAGGTAAACTATGGCTACACCTTC. Its translation: CASRWGEVNYGYTF.

The chain couples TRBV27 to TRBJ2-1; 7 bases line up with TRBD2. V shed 0 bases and J 9 bases; nucleotides not matched to a gene: 11. From germline, CDR1 is MNHEY and CDR2 SMNVEV (reference sequence). The CDR3 is 16 residues long. CDR3 DNA: TGTGCCAGCAGTTTATCGATTTTGGGGGGGAAGGGTGAGCAGTTCTTC. Its protein is CASSLSILGGKGEQFF.

V is TRBV4-2 and J is TRBJ2-5; no clear D. V lost 1 base and J 5 bases, leaving 8 bases between the germline ends. CDR3 length: 13 residues. Germline V lookup: CDR1 LGHNA, CDR2 YNFKEQ. In DNA form, the CDR3 reads TGTGCCAGCAGCCAAGGGGCTGTGGAGACCCAGTACTTC. Its protein product is CASSQGAVETQYF.

The genes are TRBV18 and TRBJ2-5; D may be TRBD1 (6 bases). V lost 4 bases and J lost 3, with 15 bases in between. CDR3 length: 15 amino acids. Germline V gene sequence: CDR1 KGHSH, CDR2 LQKENI. The CDR3 DNA sequence: TGTGCCAGCTCACGACGACCGACAGGAGAAGAGACCCAGTACTTC. The encoded protein is CASSRRPTGEETQYF. Full variable domain (remainder filled in from reference TRBV18 and TRBJ2-5): NAGVMQNPRHLVRRRGQEARLRCSPMKGHSHVYWYRQLPEEGLKFMVYLQKENIIDESGMPKERFSAEFPKEGPSILRIQQVVRGDSAAYFCASSRRPTGEETQYFGPGTRLLVL.

This clone was observed a handful of times. The same CDR3 also results from other DNA sequences found in this sample. The chain recombines TRBV18 with TRBJ2-7; 8 bases agree with TRBD1. The germline V gene encodes CDR1 KGHSH and CDR2 LQKENI. Losses at the gene ends were 3 bases for V and 5 bases for J; bases not matched to a gene: 0. The CDR3 is 12 residues long. The CDR3 here is CASSPTGDEQYF. DNA of the CDR3: TGTGCCAGCTCACCGACAGGGGACGAGCAGTACTTC.

This clone occurred once. The chain couples TRBV18 to TRBJ1-1, with 9 bases matching TRBD1. V shed 2 bases, J shed 3 bases, and the junction held 4 bases outside the gene matches. Per the germline V gene, CDR1 is KGHSH and CDR2 is LQKENI. CDR3 size: 15 residues. The CDR3 DNA sequence: TGTGCCAGCTCACCAGGACAGGGGCTTTACACTGAAGCTTTCTTT. Its protein product is CASSPGQGLYTEAFF.

This rearrangement joins TRBV5-5 to TRBJ1-6; D remains ambiguous. V was clipped by 0 bases and J by 8 bases, with 18 bases between them. Germline CDR1 SGHKS, CDR2 YYEKEE (reference sequence). The CDR3 extends over 17 amino acids. The CDR3 coding sequence is TGTGCCAGCAGCTTGGCCGCATTGGGATGGGATCATTCACCCCTCCACTTT. It specifies CASSLAALGWDHSPLHF.

This chain connects TRBV29-1 to TRBJ2-4; D remains unclear. The germline V gene encodes CDR1 SQVTM and CDR2 ANQGSEA. There are 16 residues in the CDR3. V was trimmed by 4 bases and J by 0 bases, leaving 16 bases between them. The CDR3 loop is CSVAYKGALAKNIQYF. CDR3 nucleotide sequence: TGCAGCGTTGCCTACAAGGGCGCGCTAGCCAAAAACATTCAGTACTTC.

This clone was seen once. The chain couples TRBV19 to TRBJ2-6, with TRBD1 matching over 8 bases. Germline V CDR1 and CDR2: LNHDA, SQIVND (reference sequence). This CDR3 is 16 amino acids long. Trimming cost V 3 bases and J 4 bases; bases outside gene matches: 5. The CDR3 here is CASSILRGQGANVLTF. Written as DNA, the CDR3 is TGTGCCAGTAGTATTCTCAGGGGGCAAGGGGCCAACGTCCTGACTTTC.

The V and J genes are TRBV18 and TRBJ2-1; 11 bases are shared with TRBD2. V was clipped by 5 bases and J by 7 bases; unmatched bases: 4. The CDR3 spans 14 residues. The V gene's germline CDR1 is KGHSH and CDR2 LQKENI. CDR3 nucleotide sequence: TGTGCCAGCTCAGTGGGACTAGCGGAAAATGAGCAGTTCTTC. Translated, it gives CASSVGLAENEQFF.

This rearrangement joins TRBV19 to TRBJ1-2, with D unclear. In germline, CDR1 is LNHDA, CDR2 SQIVND (reference sequence). This CDR3 region has 15 residues. Trimming left V 2 bases short and J 5 bases short, with 15 bases between. The CDR3 loop is CASSITGGRTYGYTF. CDR3 nucleotides: TGTGCCAGTAGTATAACCGGCGGGCGCACTTATGGCTACACCTTC.